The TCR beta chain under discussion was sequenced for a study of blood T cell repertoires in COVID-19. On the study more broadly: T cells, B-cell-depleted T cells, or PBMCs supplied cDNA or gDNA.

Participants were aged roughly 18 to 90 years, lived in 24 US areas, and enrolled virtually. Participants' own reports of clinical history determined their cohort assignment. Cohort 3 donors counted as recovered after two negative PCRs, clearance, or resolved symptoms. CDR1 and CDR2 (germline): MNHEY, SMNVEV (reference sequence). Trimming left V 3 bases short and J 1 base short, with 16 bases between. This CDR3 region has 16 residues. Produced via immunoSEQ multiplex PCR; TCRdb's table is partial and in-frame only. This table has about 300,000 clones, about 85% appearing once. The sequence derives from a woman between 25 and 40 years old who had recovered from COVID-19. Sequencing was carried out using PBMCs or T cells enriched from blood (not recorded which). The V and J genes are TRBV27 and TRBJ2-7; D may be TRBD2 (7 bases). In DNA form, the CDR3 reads TGTGCCAGCAGTTTCGGTAGGGGGAGGGGGTCCTACGAGCAGTACTTC. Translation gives CASSFGRGRGSYEQYF.